What follows are 25 T cell receptor beta chains derived from one specimen sequenced in a study of blood T cell repertoires in COVID-19. The protocol was immunoSEQ multiplex PCR, while the TCRdb copy is restricted to in-frame clones and leaves out a portion. The sample lists about 55,000 clones, less than 95% occurring once. The material sequenced was peripheral blood. These receptor sequences come from a man aged 35 to 55 with acute or convalescent COVID-19.

This rearrangement joins TRBV5-1 to TRBJ2-3; D unresolved. In germline, CDR1 is SGHRS, CDR2 YFSETQ. There are 15 residues in the CDR3. Deletions cut 0 bases from V and 1 base from J, with 9 bases between. The CDR3 loop reads CASSLDPLGTDTQYF. In nucleotides, the CDR3 is TGCGCCAGCAGCTTGGATCCTCTTGGCACAGATACGCAGTATTTT.

V and J are TRBV5-8 and TRBJ1-4; 8 positions match TRBD1. The CDR3 runs 15 residues. The germline V gene encodes CDR1 SGHTS and CDR2 YDEGEE. V shed 0 bases and J 7 bases; nucleotides not matched to a gene: 5. CDR3 residues: CASSLAGGAGEKLFF. CDR3 bases: TGTGCCAGCAGCTTGGCAGGGGGCGCGGGTGAAAAACTGTTTTTT. The full variable domain, in which reference TRBV5-8 and TRBJ1-4 provide the parts outside the CDR3, is EAGVTQSPTHLIKTRGQQATLRCSPISGHTSVYWYQQALGLGLQFLLWYDEGEERNRGNFPPRFSGRQFPNYSSELNVNALELEDSALYLCASSLAGGAGEKLFFGSGTQLSVL.

The chain recombines TRBV7-2 with TRBJ2-5, with 9 bases matching TRBD2. J lost 2 bases, V lost 5 bases, and 6 bases had no gene match. The CDR3 totals 15 residues. Germline CDR1 and CDR2: SGHTA and FQGNSA. The CDR3 reads CASSTTLAGQETQYF. The CDR3 nucleotides are TGTGCCAGCAGCACAACTCTAGCGGGACAAGAGACCCAGTACTTC.

V usage is TRBV9 and J usage is TRBJ2-3; TRBD2 matches 9 bases. The CDR3 is made up of 16 amino acids. The ends lost 2 bases at V and 1 base at J; junction bases unmatched: 5. Germline values: CDR1 SGDLS, CDR2 YYNGEE. CDR3 bases: TGTGCCAGCAGCGTTCTAGCGGGACGGGGCACAGATACGCAGTATTTT. Protein: CASSVLAGRGTDTQYF. Full variable domain (remainder filled in from reference TRBV9 and TRBJ2-3): DSGVTQTPKHLITATGQRVTLRCSPRSGDLSVYWYQQSLDQGLQFLIQYYNGEERAKGNILERFSAQQFPDLHSELNLSSLELGDSALYFCASSVLAGRGTDTQYFGPGTRLTVL.

CDR3 region: CASSLVIGELFF. CDR3 coding DNA: TGTGCCAGCAGCTTAGTAATCGGGGAGCTGTTTTTT. V and J are TRBV7-9 and TRBJ2-2; D ambiguous. Germline CDR1 is SEHNR and CDR2 is FQNEAQ (reference sequence). The CDR3 covers 12 residues. The ends were cut back, 1 base at V and 7 bases at J, with 4 bases in the middle.

The chain uses TRBV29-1 and TRBJ2-1; 11 bases line up with TRBD2. The CDR3 length is 15 residues. With V trimmed by 6 bases and J by 10 bases, 14 bases remained unmatched. Germline CDR1 is SQVTM and CDR2 is ANQGSEA. The CDR3 region is CSVSSTSGSLNEQFF. CDR3 bases: TGCAGCGTCTCAAGTACTAGCGGGAGTCTCAACGAGCAGTTCTTC.

The chain carries TRBV7-2 and TRBJ2-3, with TRBD2 as a possible D gene (6 bases). Per germline, CDR1 SGHTA and CDR2 FQGNSA. Trimming took off 1 base at V and 7 bases at J, with 21 bases between the two ends. This CDR3 contains 17 residues. CDR3 DNA sequence: TGTGCCAGCAGCTTAGGTCGGGAGAGGGGTTTCATAAATACGCAGTATTTT. Its protein is CASSLGRERGFINTQYF.

The chain couples TRBV6-5 to TRBJ1-3; 8 positions agree with TRBD1. V lost 6 bases, J lost 4 bases, and 5 bases stayed unmatched. CDR3 length: 14 amino acids. CDR1 and CDR2 from the germline V gene are MNHEY and SVGAGI. The CDR3, as DNA: TGTGCCAGCAGCCTGACAGGGGTCGGAAACACCATATATTTT. Translated: CASSLTGVGNTIYF.

The chain combines TRBV27 with TRBJ2-2, with 9 bases fitting TRBD1. V was pared by 6 bases and J by 4 bases, with 9 bases of the junction left unmatched. Germline lookup yields CDR1 MNHEY and CDR2 SMNVEV (reference sequence). The CDR3 spans 16 residues. Here the CDR3 DNA reads TGTGCCAGCAGACTACCGGGACAGGGTTCCACCGGGGAGCTGTTTTTT. Translating it yields CASRLPGQGSTGELFF.

This clone has a single count. The chain employs TRBV21-1 and TRBJ2-6; TRBD2 is the table's D call, not checked against the DNA. TRBV21-1 is reported as a pseudogene. The CDR3 loop spans 15 amino acids. The CDR3 protein is CASLGGDSGANVLTF. For the CDR3, the DNA is TGTGCCAGCCTCGGCGGCGACTCTGGGGCCAACGTCCTGACTTTC.

The V gene is TRBV2, the J gene TRBJ2-5; no clear D. The CDR3 consists of 11 residues. The V and J ends lost 7 bases and 3 bases respectively, with 6 bases between them. The germline gives CDR1 SNHLY, CDR2 FYNNEI. This chain's CDR3 is CASKSEETQYF. CDR3 in DNA: TGTGCCAGCAAAAGCGAAGAGACCCAGTACTTC.

This clone was counted once. This rearrangement joins TRBV7-3 to TRBJ2-1; TRBD2 aligns across 9 bases. V was pared by 5 bases and J by 7 bases, with 9 bases of the junction left unmatched. In germline, CDR1 is SGHTA, CDR2 FQGTGA. The CDR3 is made up of 15 amino acids. CDR3 loop: CASSLGAGGLNEQFF. CDR3 nucleotide sequence: TGTGCCAGCAGCCTGGGAGCGGGAGGTCTAAATGAGCAGTTCTTC.

The genes are TRBV6-5 and TRBJ2-1; TRBD2 matches at 10 bases. Germline CDR1 and CDR2: MNHEY and SVGAGI. This CDR3 comprises 15 residues. The V and J ends lost 5 bases and 5 bases, in that order; junction bases with no gene match: 6. CDR3 DNA sequence: TGTGCCAGCAGTCCGGGACTAGCGTATCACAATGAGCAGTTCTTC. Encoded protein: CASSPGLAYHNEQFF.

V is TRBV30 and J is TRBJ1-2; no clear D. Germline CDR1 is GTSNPN and CDR2 is SVGIG (reference sequence). The CDR3 covers 12 residues. Trimming took 4 bases from V and 8 from J, leaving 14 bases between them. In nucleotides, the CDR3 is TGTGCCTGGAATCGCCAGACTGAAGGCTACACCTTC. It is translated as CAWNRQTEGYTF.

The table lists this clone with a few counts. The V and J genes are TRBV25-1 and TRBJ2-6, with a tentative D call TRBD1 (6 bases). The CDR3 loop spans 13 amino acids. CDR1 and CDR2 (germline): MGHDK, SYGVNS. V was clipped by 10 bases and J by 1 base, with 8 bases between them. As DNA, the CDR3 is TGTGCCACCCAGGGGTCTGGGGCCAACGTCCTGACTTTC. This gives the protein CATQGSGANVLTF.

The genes are TRBV4-2 and TRBJ2-5; 10 bases line up with TRBD1. V trimming: 2 bases; J trimming: 4 bases; junction bases outside the gene matches: 1. Germline loops: CDR1 LGHNA, CDR2 YNFKEQ. The CDR3 has 14 residues. CDR3 bases: TGTGCCAGCAGCCAAAGACAGGGGGCAGAGACCCAGTACTTC. Residues: CASSQRQGAETQYF.

This clone is a singleton in its sample. The chain has TRBV4-1 and TRBJ1-1; D is perhaps TRBD1 (5 bases). Germline CDR1 is MGHRA and CDR2 is YSYEKL. V was trimmed by 0 bases and J by 1 base, leaving 18 bases between them. The CDR3 length is 18 residues. CDR3 DNA sequence: TGCGCCAGCAGCCAAGACCGATTTACAGGACGGACGAACACTGAAGCTTTCTTT. This translates into CASSQDRFTGRTNTEAFF.

The CDR3 region is CASSPPGQYDNEQFF. The CDR3 DNA sequence: TGTGCCAGCTCACCGCCGGGACAGTATGACAATGAGCAGTTCTTC. The rearrangement links TRBV18 to TRBJ2-1; 7 bases are shared with TRBD1. V lost 3 bases, J lost 5 bases, and 7 bases stayed unmatched. The CDR3 is 15 amino acids. The germline V gene has CDR1 KGHSH and CDR2 LQKENI.

This clone showed up just once. This chain joins TRBV30 and TRBJ2-2, with D maybe TRBD2 (5 bases). Looked up from germline, CDR1 is GTSNPN and CDR2 is SVGIG (reference sequence). Trimming took 4 bases from V and 2 from J, leaving 8 bases between them. The CDR3 length is 13 residues. The CDR3 bases are TGTGCCTGGACCTCGGGAAACACCGGGGAGCTGTTTTTT. Its protein product is CAWTSGNTGELFF.

This clone was detected a few times. The chain is built from TRBV25-1 and TRBJ1-2, with 10 bases that match TRBD1. The CDR3 is 17 amino acids. Germline lookup yields CDR1 MGHDK and CDR2 SYGVNS. Losses at the gene ends were 4 bases for V and 6 bases for J; bases not matched to a gene: 14. The CDR3 is CASSVASRAGTGDGYTF. The CDR3 DNA is TGTGCCAGCAGTGTGGCGTCCCGAGCCGGGACAGGGGATGGCTACACCTTC.

This rearrangement joins TRBV24-1 to TRBJ1-1; tentatively, D is TRBD1 (6 bases). The CDR3 is 12 residues long. Germline-derived CDR1 and CDR2 are KGHDR and SFDVKD. Trimming stripped 3 bases from V and 8 bases from J, with 9 bases between. CDR3 region: CATSDPGTEAFF. In nucleotides, the CDR3 is TGTGCCACCAGTGATCCCGGGACAGAAGCTTTCTTT.

The genes are TRBV7-6 and TRBJ2-2, with D perhaps TRBD2 (6 bases). Germline V CDR1 and CDR2: SGHVS, FNYEAQ. The CDR3 loop spans 15 amino acids. V lost 5 bases to trimming and J lost 3 bases, with 13 bases between them. CDR3 in DNA: TGTGCCAGCAGCCCAGGAGGGCCCCACACCGGGGAGCTGTTTTTT. Amino acid sequence: CASSPGGPHTGELFF.

The rearrangement links TRBV24-1 to TRBJ2-1; 10 nucleotides align to TRBD2. Looked up from germline, CDR1 is KGHDR and CDR2 is SFDVKD. This CDR3 is 16 amino acids long. V shed 4 bases and J 6 bases; nucleotides not matched to a gene: 8. This CDR3 reads CATSDPGLAASNEQFF. For the CDR3, the DNA is TGTGCCACCAGTGACCCCGGACTAGCGGCCAGCAATGAGCAGTTCTTC.

V gene TRBV24-1 combines with J gene TRBJ2-1, with a possible D match to TRBD1 (5 bases). V shed 9 bases and J shed 7 bases, with 18 bases lying between them. Germline-derived CDR1 and CDR2 are KGHDR and SFDVKD. The CDR3 loop spans 14 amino acids. CDR3 nucleotide sequence: TGTGCCACCTCCCCTAGGGGCTCGTTTAATGAGCAGTTCTTC. It encodes CATSPRGSFNEQFF.

This CDR3 reads CASSYGLAGVNEQFF. CDR3 DNA: TGTGCCAGCAGCTATGGACTAGCGGGAGTTAATGAGCAGTTCTTC. The chain combines TRBV7-9 with TRBJ2-1; 13 bases map to TRBD2. Germline CDR1 and CDR2: SEHNR and FQNEAQ (reference sequence). This CDR3 comprises 15 residues. J was trimmed by 7 bases and V by 4 bases; bases with no gene match: 4.